Listed here is a single TCR beta chain. Original methodology: Cell counts per sample came from amplifying reference gene primers. TCRdb keeps only in-frame clones here, not all; method: immunoSEQ multiplex PCR. D and trimming were read from the DNA, whereas the V and J calls and clone size are those reported in that table. The sample lists fewer than 150,000 clones; approximately 80% were seen once. The data derive from a study of blood T cell repertoires in COVID-19. About the study: The United States, Italy and Spain provided the acute and convalescent COVID-19 samples. PBMCs, B-cell-depleted T cells, or T cells were the source of the cDNA or gDNA that made up the material.

The CDR3 is made up of 16 amino acids. V was pared by 4 bases and J by 5 bases, with 14 bases of the junction left unmatched. Looked up from germline, CDR1 is SGHRS and CDR2 is YFSETQ. The rearrangement joins TRBV5-1 to TRBJ1-1; 7 bases match TRBD1. The TCR sequence derives from a man aged 55 to 70 who had recovered from COVID-19. Input material: peripheral blood. The CDR3 region is CASSLPSGAGGTEAFF. In nucleotides, the CDR3 is TGCGCCAGCAGCCTCCCTTCGGGGGCAGGGGGTACTGAAGCTTTCTTT.